What follows describes a single T cell receptor beta chain. The CDR3 covers 14 residues. Trimming stripped 4 bases from V and 2 bases from J, with 12 bases between. Germline lookup yields CDR1 LGHNA and CDR2 YSLEER. The data are from a study of blood T cell repertoires in COVID-19. Turning to the study itself: From the United States, Italy and Spain came samples of acute and convalescent COVID-19. From T cells, B-cell-depleted T cells, or PBMCs came the material, which was cDNA or gDNA.

Generated by immunoSEQ multiplex PCR, the TCRdb table keeps only in-frame clones and is missing some. Of fewer than 250,000 clones in the sample, approximately 80% were seen once. The V gene is TRBV4-3, the J gene TRBJ2-7, with D perhaps matching TRBD1 (5 bases). This clonotype originated in a woman in her forties or fifties with acute or convalescent COVID-19. The sample comprised peripheral blood. The CDR3 loop is CASSRRQGPYEQYF. Here the CDR3 DNA reads TGCGCCAGCAGCCGCCGTCAGGGTCCCTACGAGCAGTACTTC.